Presented here are 22 T cell receptor beta chains from one specimen sequenced in a study of regulatory T cells. These TCRs are of unknown antigen specificity. The study's findings and limits: Hydrophobic residues at CDR3 positions 6 and 7 were enriched in conventional CD4+ T cells of CD3G-deficient patients.

Amplification used 52 TRBV primers and 13 TRBJ primers. Generated by immunoSEQ multiplex PCR, the TCRdb table keeps only in-frame clones and is missing some. The sample lists tens of thousands of clones, more than 85% seen once, with around 0.94% in the top ten. The source material was conventional CD4+ T cells sorted from blood. The source of these receptors is a child aged 2 to 15 with CD3G deficiency.

This rearrangement joins TRBV19 to TRBJ1-1; D unresolved. The CDR3 loop spans 12 amino acids. With 8 bases removed from V and 3 bases from J, the gap between germline ends came to 10 bases. The germline V gene encodes CDR1 LNHDA and CDR2 SQIVND (reference sequence). The CDR3 nucleotides are TGTGCCAGTTCTGGGAAGCACACTGAAGCTTTCTTT. This encodes CASSGKHTEAFF.

V usage is TRBV28 and J usage is TRBJ2-5; D possibly matches TRBD1 or TRBD2 (7 bases each). V was cut by 6 bases and J by 6 bases, with 17 bases left in between. The germline V gene encodes CDR1 MDHEN and CDR2 SYDVKM. CDR3 length equals 14 residues. The DNA of the CDR3 is TGTGCCAGCAGGGGAGGGGGCGGTTGTAAGACCCAGTACTTC. Translating it yields CASRGGGGCKTQYF.

The chain is built from TRBV28 and TRBJ2-2; 7 bases line up with TRBD1. V lost 5 bases to trimming and J lost 4 bases; unmatched junction nucleotides: 1. The CDR3 has 13 residues. Germline loops: CDR1 MDHEN, CDR2 SYDVKM. The CDR3 loop is CASSRDSTGELFF. Here the CDR3 DNA reads TGTGCCAGCAGTCGGGACAGCACCGGGGAGCTGTTTTTT.

This chain uses TRBV5-1 with TRBJ2-2; no firm D call. Germline CDR1 and CDR2: SGHRS and YFSETQ. The CDR3 covers 14 residues. V lost 7 bases to trimming and J lost 6 bases, with 16 bases between them. CDR3 sequence reads: CASRAWSSAGELFF. DNA of the CDR3: TGCGCCAGCCGCGCGTGGAGTTCCGCCGGGGAGCTGTTTTTT.

This clone was seen a single time. This rearrangement joins TRBV27 to TRBJ2-1, with D unresolved. The germline V gene has CDR1 MNHEY and CDR2 SMNVEV (reference sequence). The CDR3 has 15 amino acids. V shed 4 bases and J shed 6 bases, with 16 bases lying between them. DNA for the CDR3: TGTGCCAGCAGTTCCTCTAGATCAGGAGCCAATGAGCAGTTCTTC. It yields the protein CASSSSRSGANEQFF.

This clone was counted once. This chain uses TRBV7-9 with TRBJ2-3; the D gene is possibly TRBD1 (6 bases). The germline V and J ends were trimmed by 4 bases and 7 bases, with 9 bases remaining between them. This CDR3 contains 12 residues. Germline V gene data show CDR1 as SEHNR and CDR2 as FQNEAQ (reference sequence). The CDR3 sequence is CASSSQGNTQYF. The CDR3 DNA is TGTGCCAGCAGCTCTCAGGGGAATACGCAGTATTTT. The entire variable domain, with the rest obtained from reference TRBV7-9 and TRBJ2-3, is as follows: DTGVSQNPRHKITKRGQNVTFRCDPISEHNRLYWYRQTLGQGPEFLTYFQNEAQLEKSRLLSDRFSAERPKGSFSTLEIQRTEQGDSAMYLCASSSQGNTQYFGPGTRLTVL.

The chain carries TRBV6-1 and TRBJ2-3, with D possibly matching TRBD2 (6 bases). The V gene lost 8 bases and the J gene lost 7 bases, with 22 bases spanning the gap. Germline-derived CDR1 and CDR2 are MNHNS and SASEGT. This CDR3 spans 15 amino acids. The CDR3 region has the DNA TGTGCCAGCGGGGACGGCGGGGCCAGCCGGCATACGCAGTATTTT. It encodes CASGDGGASRHTQYF.

This sequence joins TRBV11-2 and TRBJ2-7, with D hard to call. CDR1 and CDR2 from the germline V gene are SGHAT and FQNNGV. V was shortened by 1 base and J by 0 bases, with 7 bases between the two germline ends. The CDR3 runs 14 residues. CDR3 sequence reads: CASSLGPASYEQYF. The CDR3 DNA follows: TGTGCCAGCAGCTTAGGACCGGCCTCCTACGAGCAGTACTTC.

In its sample, this clone was seen a few times. The chain is built from TRBV18 and TRBJ1-2, with TRBD1 matching over 9 bases. CDR1 KGHSH and CDR2 LQKENI come from the germline V gene. J lost 6 bases, V lost 6 bases, and 2 bases had no gene match. The CDR3 loop spans 12 amino acids. The CDR3: CASSRDRDGYTF. In DNA form, the CDR3 reads TGTGCCAGCTCCCGGGACAGGGATGGCTACACCTTC.

The chain employs TRBV11-2 and TRBJ1-1; D uncertain. CDR3 length equals 16 residues. The germline V and J ends were trimmed by 1 base and 1 base, with 13 bases remaining between them. Germline V gene sequence: CDR1 SGHAT, CDR2 FQNNGV. The CDR3 here is CASSLGSGSGNTEAFF. CDR3 DNA: TGTGCCAGCAGCTTAGGATCTGGGTCAGGGAACACTGAAGCTTTCTTT.

This clone has a single count. The gene calls are TRBV6-1 and TRBJ2-7; 8 bases align to TRBD2. J lost 2 bases, V lost 4 bases, and 4 bases had no gene match. The germline V gene encodes CDR1 MNHNS and CDR2 SASEGT. This CDR3 comprises 14 residues. CDR3 region: CASSVASGPYEQYF. The CDR3 region has the DNA TGTGCCAGCAGTGTGGCTAGCGGGCCCTACGAGCAGTACTTC.

The chain is built from TRBV28 and TRBJ2-7; D is possibly TRBD2 (5 bases). Germline values: CDR1 MDHEN, CDR2 SYDVKM. The CDR3 sequence is 15 residues long. V gave up 3 bases and J gave up 2 bases, with 14 bases separating them. The CDR3 protein is CASSFGRGRAYEQYF. The CDR3 DNA reads TGTGCCAGCAGTTTTGGACGGGGAAGGGCCTACGAGCAGTACTTC.

The V call is TRBV1, the J call TRBJ1-1. TRBV1 counts as a pseudogene. The CDR3 consists of 16 residues. The DNA for the CDR3 is TGCACCAGCAGCCAGGGCCGGGGGGGCTTGAACACTGAAGCTTTCTTT. Translating it yields CTSSQGRGGLNTEAFF.

The gene calls are TRBV6-1 and TRBJ1-2; 7 bases line up with TRBD1. Germline V CDR1 and CDR2: MNHNS, SASEGT. The J segment lost 4 bases and the V segment lost 6 bases, leaving 5 bases of the junction unmatched. The CDR3 has 13 amino acids. The CDR3 DNA follows: TGTGCCAGCAGGTTGACAGGGTCCTATGGCTACACCTTC. Its translation: CASRLTGSYGYTF.

The V and J genes are TRBV5-1 and TRBJ1-1; tentative D call: TRBD1 (5 bases). The V gene lost 2 bases and the J gene lost 4 bases, with 12 bases spanning the gap. Germline V gene lookup returns CDR1 SGHRS and CDR2 YFSETQ. CDR3 size: 14 residues. CDR3 loop: CASSFGDLGTEAFF. The CDR3 DNA reads TGCGCCAGCAGCTTCGGGGACCTGGGCACTGAAGCTTTCTTT. The full variable domain, completed using reference TRBV5-1 and TRBJ1-1, is KAGVTQTPRYLIKTRGQQVTLSCSPISGHRSVSWYQQTPGQGLQFLFEYFSETQRNKGNFPGRFSGRQFSNSRSEMNVSTLELGDSALYLCASSFGDLGTEAFFGQGTRLTVV.

This chain links TRBV18 with TRBJ2-1, with 15 bases lining up with TRBD2. Germline values: CDR1 KGHSH, CDR2 LQKENI. CDR3 length: 17 amino acids. The J segment lost 9 bases and the V segment lost 3 bases, leaving 9 bases of the junction unmatched. CDR3 amino acids: CASSPAGLAGGRSEQFF. The DNA for the CDR3 is TGTGCCAGCTCACCGGCCGGACTAGCGGGAGGGAGGTCTGAGCAGTTCTTC.

CDR3 in DNA: TGTGCCATACAAAAGCGGGACTCCAAGCGCACAGATACGCAGTATTTT. Protein: CAIQKRDSKRTDTQYF. The chain combines TRBV2 with TRBJ2-3; TRBD2 aligns across 7 bases. CDR3 size: 16 residues. After removal of 10 bases from V and 1 base from J, the junction contained 14 bases not matched to a gene. Germline V gives CDR1 SNHLY, CDR2 FYNNEI.

The V gene is TRBV10-3, the J gene TRBJ2-7, with TRBD2 matching over 8 bases. The CDR3 is 15 residues long. V trimming: 6 bases; J trimming: 7 bases; junction bases outside the gene matches: 14. The germline gives CDR1 ENHRY, CDR2 SYGVKD. The DNA of the CDR3 is TGTGCCATCAGCGATCGATATAGCGGGAACGAGGAGCAGTACTTC. Its protein is CAISDRYSGNEEQYF.

This chain connects TRBV28 to TRBJ2-1; D is tentatively TRBD1 or TRBD2 (5 bases each). V lost 6 bases and J 2 bases, leaving 14 bases between the germline ends. The CDR3 is 15 residues long. The V gene's germline CDR1 is MDHEN and CDR2 SYDVKM. The CDR3 is CASSRTGGTYNEQFF. The CDR3 nucleotides are TGTGCCAGCAGCCGGACTGGGGGTACCTACAATGAGCAGTTCTTC.

The rearrangement joins TRBV7-8 to TRBJ2-1; D perhaps matches TRBD2 (5 bases). The V gene's germline CDR1 is SGHVS and CDR2 FQNEAQ. V lost 2 bases, J lost 0 bases, and 11 bases lay in between. The CDR3 has 16 residues. CDR3 nucleotide sequence: TGTGCCAGCAGCTTATCCCCAGCGGACTCCTACAATGAGCAGTTCTTC. Amino acids: CASSLSPADSYNEQFF.

The chain is built from TRBV11-3 and TRBJ2-1; 14 bases match TRBD2. Germline V CDR1 and CDR2: SGHNT, YENEEA. The CDR3 contains 15 residues. V lost 5 bases, J lost 6 bases, and 3 bases stayed unmatched. Written as DNA, the CDR3 is TGTGCCAGCAGCCATGGACTAGCGGGAGGCAATGAGCAGTTCTTC. Translation: CASSHGLAGGNEQFF.

The chain links TRBV6-1 to TRBJ1-2; D might be TRBD1 (6 bases). CDR1 and CDR2 (germline): MNHNS, SASEGT. The CDR3 is made up of 15 amino acids. The V and J ends lost 5 bases and 2 bases respectively, with 15 bases between them. The CDR3: CASSPTGTRNYGYTF. CDR3 DNA sequence: TGTGCCAGCAGTCCCACCGGGACACGCAACTATGGCTACACCTTC.